The rows below give T cell receptor beta chains drawn from one sample of a study of beta chain features in type 1 diabetes. Some clones are missing from TCRdb's copy, which holds only in-frame ones; the method was immunoSEQ multiplex PCR. The sample holds approximately 400,000 clones, roughly 16% seen once. The sample was naive CD4+ T cells from blood. These receptors all stem from a woman aged 18-30 years in good health. The CDR3 runs from the conserved cysteine through the conserved F or W. The order of the fields is V gene, clone size, CDR3 length, D gene, J gene, CDR3 DNA, CDR3 protein. A D gene is named only where the DNA matches it firmly. Size values are once, few and many counts, or a class for expanded clones, and some rows have none.

v_call: TRBV30; clone_size: few; cdr3_length: 16; d_call: .; j_call: TRBJ2-6; cdr3_nt: TGTGCCTGGTCCAGACAGAGATACTCTGGGGCCAACGTCCTGACTTTC; cdr3_aa: CAWSRQRYSGANVLTF
v_call: TRBV7-8; clone_size: few; cdr3_length: 14; d_call: .; j_call: TRBJ2-2; cdr3_nt: TGTGCCAGCAGCTTAGCGCTAAACACCGGGGAGCTGTTTTTT; cdr3_aa: CASSLALNTGELFF
v_call: TRBV6-1; clone_size: few; cdr3_length: 13; d_call: .; j_call: TRBJ2-4; cdr3_nt: TGTGCCAGCAGTGAACAACTAGAGGCCATTCAGTACTTC; cdr3_aa: CASSEQLEAIQYF
v_call: TRBV18; clone_size: few; cdr3_length: 14; d_call: .; j_call: TRBJ2-5; cdr3_nt: TGTGCCAGCTCACTACGACAAAAACAAGAGACCCAGTACTTC; cdr3_aa: CASSLRQKQETQYF
v_call: TRBV9; clone_size: .; cdr3_length: 12; d_call: .; j_call: TRBJ2-3; cdr3_nt: TGTGCCAGCAGCGTATCTGCAGATACGCAGTATTTT; cdr3_aa: CASSVSADTQYF
v_call: TRBV5-1; clone_size: .; cdr3_length: 15; d_call: .; j_call: TRBJ2-5; cdr3_nt: TGCGCCAGCAGCCCCGAGGGCAGTAATGTAGAGACCCAGTACTTC; cdr3_aa: CASSPEGSNVETQYF
v_call: TRBV5-1; clone_size: .; cdr3_length: 14; d_call: .; j_call: TRBJ1-4; cdr3_nt: TGCGCCAGCAGCTTGCGGGGTCCGGGTGAAAAACTGTTTTTT; cdr3_aa: CASSLRGPGEKLFF
v_call: TRBV7-9; clone_size: few; cdr3_length: 14; d_call: .; j_call: TRBJ2-7; cdr3_nt: TGTGCCAGCAGCTCCGGGAACAGGGCCTACGAGCAGTACTTC; cdr3_aa: CASSSGNRAYEQYF
v_call: TRBV30; clone_size: few; cdr3_length: 13; d_call: TRBD1; j_call: TRBJ2-3; cdr3_nt: TGTGCCTGGATGTATAGGGGGCATGATACGCAGTATTTT; cdr3_aa: CAWMYRGHDTQYF
v_call: TRBV7-2; clone_size: .; cdr3_length: 15; d_call: .; j_call: TRBJ2-1; cdr3_nt: TGTGCCAGCAGCTTAGAAGGTCCCAGGGGCAATGAGCAGTTCTTC; cdr3_aa: CASSLEGPRGNEQFF
v_call: TRBV9; clone_size: .; cdr3_length: 16; d_call: TRBD2; j_call: TRBJ2-7; cdr3_nt: TGTGCCAGCAGCGTAGGGTTGCGGCTAGCGGCCTACGAGCAGTACTTC; cdr3_aa: CASSVGLRLAAYEQYF
v_call: TRBV10-3; clone_size: .; cdr3_length: 15; d_call: TRBD2; j_call: TRBJ2-1; cdr3_nt: TGTGCCATCAGTGATGAGCGGGAGAGGATTAATGAGCAGTTCTTC; cdr3_aa: CAISDERERINEQFF
v_call: TRBV7-2; clone_size: .; cdr3_length: 16; d_call: TRBD1; j_call: TRBJ2-7; cdr3_nt: TGTGCCAGCAGCTTAGTCGCGGACAGGGTTTTCGGCGAGCAGTACTTC; cdr3_aa: CASSLVADRVFGEQYF
v_call: TRBV28; clone_size: few; cdr3_length: 13; d_call: TRBD2; j_call: TRBJ2-5; cdr3_nt: TGTGCCAGCAGTTCTCGTCTTGGACTAGCGGGAGACTTC; cdr3_aa: CASSSRLGLAGDF
v_call: TRBV5-1; clone_size: .; cdr3_length: 15; d_call: TRBD2; j_call: TRBJ2-3; cdr3_nt: TGCGCCAGCAGCTCGGCGGGAGGATGGGCAGATACGCAGTATTTT; cdr3_aa: CASSSAGGWADTQYF
v_call: TRBV5-6; clone_size: few; cdr3_length: 15; d_call: .; j_call: TRBJ2-4; cdr3_nt: TGTGCCAGCAGCTTGGATATAGGAGGGAATGACATTCAGTACTTC; cdr3_aa: CASSLDIGGNDIQYF
v_call: TRBV30; clone_size: .; cdr3_length: 16; d_call: .; j_call: TRBJ2-4; cdr3_nt: TGTGCCTGGAGGACTAGACAGAACCTAGCCAAAAACATTCAGTACTTC; cdr3_aa: CAWRTRQNLAKNIQYF
v_call: TRBV30; clone_size: .; cdr3_length: 15; d_call: TRBD1; j_call: TRBJ2-5; cdr3_nt: TGTGCCTGGAGTTTACTAGACAGGGCTGAAGAGACCCAGTACTTC; cdr3_aa: CAWSLLDRAEETQYF
v_call: TRBV4-3; clone_size: .; cdr3_length: 14; d_call: .; j_call: TRBJ2-3; cdr3_nt: TGCGCCAGCAGCCAAGTGCGGGGAACAGATACGCAGTATTTT; cdr3_aa: CASSQVRGTDTQYF
v_call: TRBV2; clone_size: few; cdr3_length: 15; d_call: .; j_call: TRBJ2-5; cdr3_nt: TGTGCCAGCAGAAGTGTAGGAGGGTCCCGAGAGACCCAGTACTTC; cdr3_aa: CASRSVGGSRETQYF
v_call: TRBV10-3; clone_size: .; cdr3_length: 16; d_call: TRBD2; j_call: TRBJ2-7; cdr3_nt: TGTGCCATCAGTGTTTCACCGGGACTAGCGGAGTTTGAGCAGTACTTC; cdr3_aa: CAISVSPGLAEFEQYF
v_call: TRBV30; clone_size: .; cdr3_length: 14; d_call: .; j_call: TRBJ1-1; cdr3_nt: TGTGCCTGGAAGATGGAGGGATGGGACACTGAAGCTTTCTTT; cdr3_aa: CAWKMEGWDTEAFF
v_call: TRBV28; clone_size: .; cdr3_length: 15; d_call: .; j_call: TRBJ2-1; cdr3_nt: TGTGCCAGCAGTTTTCTACAGGCTGGCTACAATGAGCAGTTCTTC; cdr3_aa: CASSFLQAGYNEQFF
v_call: TRBV7-9; clone_size: .; cdr3_length: 16; d_call: .; j_call: TRBJ1-4; cdr3_nt: TGTGCCAGCAGCCCTCGGTGGGCAGGGGAGAATGAAAAACTGTTTTTT; cdr3_aa: CASSPRWAGENEKLFF
v_call: TRBV29-1; clone_size: .; cdr3_length: 12; d_call: .; j_call: TRBJ1-1; cdr3_nt: TGCAGCGGGAGGCCGGCGAACACTGAAGCTTTCTTT; cdr3_aa: CSGRPANTEAFF
v_call: TRBV18; clone_size: few; cdr3_length: 17; d_call: TRBD2; j_call: TRBJ2-1; cdr3_nt: TGTGCCAGCTCACCACCAGCTATCGGGACTAATAACAATGAGCAGTTCTTC; cdr3_aa: CASSPPAIGTNNNEQFF
v_call: TRBV28; clone_size: .; cdr3_length: 13; d_call: .; j_call: TRBJ2-5; cdr3_nt: TGTGCCAGCAGTTCCCAGAGGAGAGAGACCCAGTACTTC; cdr3_aa: CASSSQRRETQYF
v_call: TRBV11-2; clone_size: .; cdr3_length: 13; d_call: TRBD2; j_call: TRBJ2-1; cdr3_nt: TGTGCCAGCAGCTTAGAGGCTGAGACTAGCCTGTTCTTC; cdr3_aa: CASSLEAETSLFF
v_call: TRBV6-6; clone_size: .; cdr3_length: 12; d_call: .; j_call: TRBJ2-7; cdr3_nt: TGTGCCAGCAGTCCCCTCGGGGGCGAGCAGTACTTC; cdr3_aa: CASSPLGGEQYF
v_call: TRBV7-6; clone_size: few; cdr3_length: 13; d_call: .; j_call: TRBJ1-5; cdr3_nt: TGTGCCAGCAGCTTAGCGTCGGGACAGCCCCAGCATTTT; cdr3_aa: CASSLASGQPQHF
v_call: TRBV7-2; clone_size: .; cdr3_length: 14; d_call: TRBD2; j_call: TRBJ2-5; cdr3_nt: TGTGCCAGCAGCCCGAGCGGGAGGCAAGAGACCCAGTACTTC; cdr3_aa: CASSPSGRQETQYF
v_call: TRBV18; clone_size: few; cdr3_length: 14; d_call: TRBD1; j_call: TRBJ1-2; cdr3_nt: TGTGCCAGCTCAACACAGGGGGCCAACTATGGCTACACCTTC; cdr3_aa: CASSTQGANYGYTF
v_call: TRBV4-1; clone_size: .; cdr3_length: 15; d_call: TRBD2; j_call: TRBJ2-1; cdr3_nt: TGCGCCAGCGGGGGGGCGGGAGGGTCCTACAATGAGCAGTTCTTC; cdr3_aa: CASGGAGGSYNEQFF
v_call: TRBV28; clone_size: .; cdr3_length: 14; d_call: TRBD1; j_call: TRBJ2-1; cdr3_nt: TGTGCCAGCAGTTTCGGGGACAGATACAATGAGCAGTTCTTC; cdr3_aa: CASSFGDRYNEQFF
v_call: TRBV29-1; clone_size: .; cdr3_length: 13; d_call: .; j_call: TRBJ2-7; cdr3_nt: TGCAGCTCGAACCGGGACTTGAGCTACGAGCAGTACTTC; cdr3_aa: CSSNRDLSYEQYF